These T cell receptor beta chains were read from a single sample in a study of response to subunit inactivated influenza vaccine. MiXCR was run by TCRdb on the RT-PCR reads, yielding one entry per CDR3 protein. The table has over 300,000 distinct CDR3 sequences, roughly a fifth seen once; the top ten hold approximately 10%. Sequences were derived from PBMCs from blood, sampled approximately 22 months after vaccination. The origin of the receptors is a man aged 50 to 75 who received an inactivated influenza vaccine. Each CDR3 is given with its conserved first and last residue. Fields, in order: V gene, D gene, J gene, clone size, CDR3 DNA, CDR3 protein. D genes are given only for firm matches. Size values are once, few and many counts, or a class for expanded clones, and some rows have none.

TRBV20-1	-	TRBJ2-3	-	TGCAGTGCTAACGACCCTGGCACAGATACGCAGTATTTT	CSANDPGTDTQYF
TRBV5-1	TRBD1	TRBJ1-1	many	TGCGCCAGCAGCCTTCGACAGGGGAGGAATGAAGCTTTCTTT	CASSLRQGRNEAFF
TRBV18	-	TRBJ1-2	many	TGTGCCAGCTCAACCACAGGGCTCAATAACTATGGCTACACCTTC	CASSTTGLNNYGYTF
TRBV7-2	TRBD1	TRBJ1-4	few	TGTGCCAGCAGCTTCCAGGGGGCGGAGGAAAAACTGTTTTTT	CASSFQGAEEKLFF
TRBV28	-	TRBJ1-2	many	TGTGCCAGCAGTGACAGGACCTCCAGTCATGGCTACACCTTC	CASSDRTSSHGYTF
TRBV6-6	-	TRBJ1-1	many	TGTGCCAGCAGTCGGGCCTCGAACACTGAAGCTTTCTTT	CASSRASNTEAFF
TRBV29-1	-	TRBJ2-3	-	TGCAGCGCTCTCCAACTAGGCGGGGATACGCAGTATTTT	CSALQLGGDTQYF
TRBV20-1	TRBD2	TRBJ2-5	-	TGCAGTGCCAAACTAGCGGGGATACAAGAGACCCAGTACTTC	CSAKLAGIQETQYF
TRBV20-1	TRBD2	TRBJ2-1	-	TGCAGTGCTAGCCCGACTAGCGCTTACAATGAGCAGTTCTTC	CSASPTSAYNEQFF
TRBV10-3	-	TRBJ2-1	few	TGTGCCATCAGTGGCTCGCCGGGACGGCCCTCCTACAATGAGCAGTTCTTC	CAISGSPGRPSYNEQFF
TRBV6-1	TRBD1	TRBJ1-5	-	TGTGCCAGCAGTGGACGGGACAGGGGTATCTTGAATAGCAATCAGCCCCAGCATTTT	CASSGRDRGILNSNQPQHF
TRBV12-3/TRBV12-4	-	TRBJ1-4	many	TGTGCCAGCAGTTTGGGTTCGTATGAAAAACTGTTTTTT	CASSLGSYEKLFF
TRBV19	-	TRBJ1-5	-	TGTGCCAGTAGTATGCCTACGGTTCAGCCCCAGCATTTT	CASSMPTVQPQHF
TRBV6-5	TRBD1	TRBJ1-5	-	TGTGCCAGCAGTTACCGGGACAGGGAGCGGCAGCCCCAGCATTTT	CASSYRDRERQPQHF
TRBV6-1	-	TRBJ1-5	-	TGTGCCAGCAGGCGACGAGCGAGGGTCGAAGGCAATCAGCCCCAGCATTTT	CASRRRARVEGNQPQHF
TRBV27	TRBD1	TRBJ2-1	-	TGTGCCAGCAGTTGGTCGGGACAGGGGTTGATCTTC	CASSWSGQGLIF
TRBV5-5	-	TRBJ1-3	few	TGTGCCAGCAGCTTGAACAGCCTCTCTGGAAACACCATATATTTT	CASSLNSLSGNTIYF
TRBV6-2/TRBV6-3	-	TRBJ1-5	-	TGTGCCAGCAGTTATAATGGTTACCAGCCCCAGCATTTT	CASSYNGYQPQHF
TRBV20-1	TRBD2	TRBJ2-7	-	TGCAGTGCTAGCACCGGGACTAGCGGGAGAGGACCCTACGAGCAGTACTTC	CSASTGTSGRGPYEQYF
TRBV20-1	-	TRBJ1-1	-	TGCAGTGCTAGAGATCCTTCCTTGGGAGGAAGGAACACTGAAGCTTTCTTT	CSARDPSLGGRNTEAFF
TRBV29-1	-	TRBJ1-2	-	TGCAGCGTTTCCACCGGGGGCTATGGCTACACCTTC	CSVSTGGYGYTF
TRBV12-3/TRBV12-4	-	TRBJ1-4	-	TGTGCCAGCACATCCATACCGGGCTCCCGCCAAAAACTGTTTTTT	CASTSIPGSRQKLFF
TRBV6-2/TRBV6-3	TRBD2	TRBJ2-5	-	TGTGCCAGCAGCGGTTGGACTAGCGGAGAGACCCAGTACTTC	CASSGWTSGETQYF
TRBV4-2	-	TRBJ2-4	few	TGTGCCAGCAGCCAAGAGTGGATAGGTAGGAACATTCAGTACTTC	CASSQEWIGRNIQYF
TRBV11-3	-	TRBJ2-3	-	TGTGCCAGCAGCTTAGATCTTAGGACAGATACGCAGTATTTT	CASSLDLRTDTQYF
TRBV4-3	-	TRBJ1-5	-	TGCGCCAGCAGCCAAGATCGGGCCGAGTCGGGGTTCCAGCCCCAGCATTTT	CASSQDRAESGFQPQHF
TRBV11-2	-	TRBJ2-7	-	TGTGCCAGCAGCTTAGGCCTAAAGGGTGAGCAGTACTTC	CASSLGLKGEQYF
TRBV5-1	-	TRBJ2-4	-	TGCGCCAGCAGCAAGGGGCAAGCCAAAAACATTCAGTACTTC	CASSKGQAKNIQYF
TRBV29-1	-	TRBJ2-3	-	TGCAGCGCCGGATCCAACGTTGCAGATACGCAGTATTTT	CSAGSNVADTQYF
TRBV29-1	-	TRBJ2-1	few	TGCAGCGTTGCGGGCTTTGAGCAGTTCTTC	CSVAGFEQFF
TRBV18	-	TRBJ1-2	few	TGTGCCAGCTCGGCTTCGGACGGGCCCTATGGCTACACCTTC	CASSASDGPYGYTF
TRBV29-1	-	TRBJ1-1	few	TGCAGCGTTGAAACGAACCAGAACACTGAAGCTTTCTTT	CSVETNQNTEAFF
TRBV10-3	-	TRBJ2-3	-	TGTGCCATCAGCCGTCGCGGAAATACGCAGTATTTT	CAISRRGNTQYF
TRBV12-3/TRBV12-4	-	TRBJ2-5	-	TGTGCCAGCAGCCCGGGAGCAAGAGAGACCCAGTACTTC	CASSPGARETQYF
TRBV5-1	-	TRBJ1-5	many	TGCGCCAGCAGCTTGGACGGACAGTTCAATCAGCCCCAGCATTTT	CASSLDGQFNQPQHF
TRBV4-3	-	TRBJ1-3	-	TGCGCCAGCAGCCCCGCAACAGGGTTTACGGGTTCGAACGCCATATATTTT	CASSPATGFTGSNAIYF
TRBV5-1	TRBD1	TRBJ2-1	-	TGCGCCAGCAGTTCACGTGAGGACAGGAACAATGAGCAGTTCTTC	CASSSREDRNNEQFF
TRBV29-1	-	TRBJ2-1	many	TGCAGCGTTGTGACTTACAATGAGCAGTTCTTC	CSVVTYNEQFF
TRBV12-3/TRBV12-4	TRBD1	TRBJ2-5	few	TGTGCCAGCAGAATAAAAGGACAGGCGCAAGAGACCCAGTACTTC	CASRIKGQAQETQYF
TRBV4-3	-	TRBJ1-2	-	TGCGCCAGCAGCCAGGACATACCCGATATCTATGGCTACACCTTC	CASSQDIPDIYGYTF
TRBV6-1	TRBD1	TRBJ2-1	-	TGTGCCAGCAGCCACAGGGGAACGAATGAGCAGTTCTTC	CASSHRGTNEQFF
TRBV6-2/TRBV6-3	TRBD1	TRBJ2-7	-	TGTGCCAGCAGTTCCCCTGAGAAGGGGGCGGCCTACGAGCAGTACTTC	CASSSPEKGAAYEQYF